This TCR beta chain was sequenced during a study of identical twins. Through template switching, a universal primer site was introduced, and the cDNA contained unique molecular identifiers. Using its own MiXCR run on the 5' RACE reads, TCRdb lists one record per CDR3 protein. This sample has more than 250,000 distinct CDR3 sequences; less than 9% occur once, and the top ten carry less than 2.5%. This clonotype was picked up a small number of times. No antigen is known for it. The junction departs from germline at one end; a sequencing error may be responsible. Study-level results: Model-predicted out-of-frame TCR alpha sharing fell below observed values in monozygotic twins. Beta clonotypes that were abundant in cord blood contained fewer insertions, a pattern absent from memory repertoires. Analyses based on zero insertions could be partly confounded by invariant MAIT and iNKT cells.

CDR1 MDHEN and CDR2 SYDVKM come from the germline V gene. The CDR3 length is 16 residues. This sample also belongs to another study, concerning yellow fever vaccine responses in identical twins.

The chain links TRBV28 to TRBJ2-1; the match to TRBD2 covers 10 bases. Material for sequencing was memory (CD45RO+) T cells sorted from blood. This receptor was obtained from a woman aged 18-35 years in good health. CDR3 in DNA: TGTGCCAGCAGTTCCCCAGCGGGGGGGGAATTCAATGAGCAGCTCTTC. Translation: CASSSPAGGEFNEQLF.